The rows below give T cell receptor beta chains drawn from one sample of a study of T cell responses to AZD1222 COVID-19 vaccine. TCRdb keeps only in-frame clones here, not all; method: immunoSEQ multiplex PCR. The sample has 120,000 to 150,000 clones, approximately 78% seen once. The sequenced sample was peripheral blood, obtained on day 0 of MenACWY control vaccination. These TCRs come from an adult in good health. Both conserved end residues are part of each CDR3. D genes are given only for firm matches. Not every row has a clone size; where given, it reads once, few, many or a size class.

TRBJ1-2 - TRBV5-4 TRBD1 TGTGCCAGCAGCCTGGACAGGGGGCTTGACGGCTACACCTTC CASSLDRGLDGYTF
TRBJ2-1 few TRBV11-2 TRBD1 TGTGCCAGCAGCCCCGCCCGGGACAGGGGGCCCTACAATGAGCAGTTCTTC CASSPARDRGPYNEQFF
TRBJ1-3 - TRBV7-9 - TGTGCCAGCAGCTTAGCCGGAGGGACCGGAAACACCATATATTTT CASSLAGGTGNTIYF
TRBJ1-2 once TRBV9 - TGTGCCAGCAGCGCCCGGGGGGAAGCTGGCTACACCTTC CASSARGEAGYTF
TRBJ1-1 - TRBV19 - TGTGCCAGGTCACAGGGAATAGTACACATGAACACTGAAGCTTTCTTT CARSQGIVHMNTEAFF
TRBJ1-2 - TRBV3-1/TRBV3-2 - TGTGCCAGCAGCCCAGTGCTGGGGCCCGACTATGGCTACACCTTC CASSPVLGPDYGYTF
TRBJ1-5 - TRBV6-6 - TGTGCCAGCAGCCCGCCGGTCGGCAGCAATCAGCCCCAGCATTTT CASSPPVGSNQPQHF
TRBJ2-1 few TRBV11-2 - TGTGCCAGCAGCTTAGTTCAGGCATATGAGCAGTTCTTC CASSLVQAYEQFF
TRBJ2-5 - TRBV3-1/TRBV3-2 - TGTGCCAGCAGATATAAGAGAGGGGCCCAGTACTTC CASRYKRGAQYF
TRBJ2-2 - TRBV7-7 - TGTGCCAGCAGCCCCGTCACGGGCTATAACACCGGGGAGCTGTTTTTT CASSPVTGYNTGELFF
TRBJ2-5 - TRBV11-1 TRBD1 TGTGCCAGCAGCCCCCGGGACAGCCCCCAAGAGACCCAGTACTTC CASSPRDSPQETQYF
TRBJ1-1 once TRBV18 - TGTGCCAGCTCACCGGGAAGCAGGGGTCGTAACACTGAAGCTTTCTTT CASSPGSRGRNTEAFF
TRBJ1-4 once TRBV23-1 - TGCGCCAGCAGTCAACCCTTACGACAGGAAGGGGATGAAAAACTGTTTTTT CASSQPLRQEGDEKLFF
TRBJ2-3 - TRBV6-2/TRBV6-3 TRBD2 TGTGCCAGCAGCCCTAGCGGGGGACGCACAGATACGCAGTATTTT CASSPSGGRTDTQYF
TRBJ2-1 - TRBV29-1 - TGCAGCGTTGAATTAGGCATATTCGATGAGCAGTTCTTC CSVELGIFDEQFF
TRBJ1-4 - TRBV4-1 - TGCGCCAGCAGCCAAGACGTTGTGGGGGAAACTAATGAAAAACTGTTTTTT CASSQDVVGETNEKLFF
TRBJ1-1 - TRBV11-3 - TGTGCCAGCAGCCCCCTCGAGACCGGGAGCACTGAAGCTTTCTTT CASSPLETGSTEAFF
TRBJ1-1 few TRBV30 - TGTGCCTGGAGGCCTACTATGAACACTGAAGCTTTCTTT CAWRPTMNTEAFF
TRBJ2-7 - TRBV5-1 TRBD1 TGCGCCAGCAGCAAGGGACAGGAATTCTCCTACGAGCAGTACTTC CASSKGQEFSYEQYF
TRBJ2-2 - TRBV19 TRBD1 TGTGCCAGTAGCATGACAGGGACCGGGGAGCTGTTTTTT CASSMTGTGELFF
TRBJ2-3 - TRBV5-1 - TGCGCCAGCAGCCGGATCGGGGGACGGACGGATACGCAGTATTTT CASSRIGGRTDTQYF
TRBJ2-3 - TRBV28 TRBD1 TGTGCCAGCAGTTCACAGGGGGGCGGCACAGATACGCAGTATTTT CASSSQGGGTDTQYF
TRBJ1-2 - TRBV29-1 - TGCAGCGTTGAACAGAACTATGGCTACACCTTC CSVEQNYGYTF
TRBJ2-1 few TRBV9 TRBD2 TGTGCCAGCAGCGGTAGCGGGGAGAACAATGAGCAGTTCTTC CASSGSGENNEQFF
TRBJ2-1 - TRBV3-1/TRBV3-2 TRBD2 TGTGCCAGCAGCCAGGGACTAGCGGGGGGTGAGCAGTTCTTC CASSQGLAGGEQFF
TRBJ1-5 - TRBV6-5 - TGTGCCAGCAGTCATCAGGGGCACAATCAGCCCCAGCATTTT CASSHQGHNQPQHF
TRBJ2-1 - TRBV11-3 - TGTGCCAGCAGCGCCGACAGTGACAATGAGCAGTTCTTC CASSADSDNEQFF
TRBJ1-3 - TRBV5-4 - TGTGCCAGCAGCGCGGGGGTGAGCTCTGGAAACACCATATATTTT CASSAGVSSGNTIYF
TRBJ1-2 - TRBV24-1 - TGTGCCACCTTTACACCATCGGATGGCTACACCTTC CATFTPSDGYTF
TRBJ1-2 - TRBV6-5 - TGTGCCAGCAGTCCCTCCGGGACGAAGCATGGCTACACCTTC CASSPSGTKHGYTF
TRBJ1-4 - TRBV7-9 - TGTGCCAGCAGCCCCGGTGGGGGAGGGGAAAAACTGTTTTTT CASSPGGGGEKLFF
TRBJ1-2 - TRBV7-9 - TGTGCCAGCAGCTCCGGGTCCTATGGCTACACCTTC CASSSGSYGYTF
TRBJ2-2 - TRBV2 - TGTGCCAGCGGCCCCCTGGGGGGGAACACCGGGGAGCTGTTTTTT CASGPLGGNTGELFF
TRBJ1-5 - TRBV24-1 TRBD1 TGTGCCAGAGGACAGGGGAGCAATCAGCCCCAGCATTTT CARGQGSNQPQHF
TRBJ2-5 - TRBV18 TRBD1 TGTGCCAGCTCACCACTCCGGGACAGCTGGGAGGAGACCCAGTACTTC CASSPLRDSWEETQYF
TRBJ2-5 - TRBV28 - TGTGCCAGCAGCCCCCCGGGGCCAGCCGGAGGCGAGACCCAGTACTTC CASSPPGPAGGETQYF
TRBJ1-4 - TRBV2 - TGTGCCAGCAGCCCTCTTATCGGGTCCTATGAAAAACTGTTTTTT CASSPLIGSYEKLFF
TRBJ1-3 - TRBV18 - TGTGCCAGCTCACCATCGGGCGCCGGGGATGGAAACACCATATATTTT CASSPSGAGDGNTIYF
TRBJ1-4 - TRBV9 - TGTGCCAGCAGCACACCTGGGGCTAATGAAAAACTGTTTTTT CASSTPGANEKLFF
TRBJ1-1 - TRBV5-1 - TGCGCCAGCAGCTTGGGCAGCGGGAACACTGAAGCTTTCTTT CASSLGSGNTEAFF
TRBJ1-2 - TRBV6-1 - TGTGCCAGCAGTGGACAAGGCGACAGGACAGCTAACTATGGCTACACCTTC CASSGQGDRTANYGYTF
TRBJ2-1 - TRBV14 - TGTGCCAGCAGCCAGGGACACTTTGGGGATGAGCAGTTCTTC CASSQGHFGDEQFF
TRBJ1-2 - TRBV3-1/TRBV3-2 - TGTGCCAGCAGCCAAACGGGTCACACTAATGGCTACACCTTC CASSQTGHTNGYTF
TRBJ2-7 - TRBV5-4 - TGTGCCAGCAGCTTGGTTGGCGGGTCCTACGAGCAGTACTTC CASSLVGGSYEQYF
TRBJ1-2 - TRBV19 - TGTGCCAGTAGGAGGGTCGCAGGGACTAATGGCTACACCTTC CASRRVAGTNGYTF
TRBJ2-2 - TRBV27 - TGTGCCAGCAGTTTAAGGTGGACAGTGAACACCGGGGAGCTGTTTTTT CASSLRWTVNTGELFF
TRBJ1-3 - TRBV6-5 - TGTGCCAGCAGTCCCGCGGGACCTTCTTCGGAAGCCATATATTTT CASSPAGPSSEAIYF
TRBJ1-5 - TRBV5-4 - TGTGCCAGCAGCGAGCACCCAGGGGCAAATCAGCCCCAGCATTTT CASSEHPGANQPQHF
TRBJ2-1 - TRBV7-7 TRBD1 TGTGCCAGCAGCTCCGGGACAGGTTCCTACAATGAGCAGTTCTTC CASSSGTGSYNEQFF
TRBJ1-6 - TRBV15 TRBD1 TGTGCCACCAGCAGAGGGGGACAAGCCGGGACAGAACCCCTCCACTTT CATSRGGQAGTEPLHF
TRBJ1-3 - TRBV18 - TGTGCCAGCTCACCCGACAGGTGGGGCGGAAACACCATATATTTT CASSPDRWGGNTIYF
TRBJ1-2 - TRBV15 TRBD1 TGTGCCACCAGCAGAGCCGACAGGGACTATGGCTACACCTTC CATSRADRDYGYTF
TRBJ2-1 - TRBV18 TRBD2 TGTGCCAGCTCACCTGACTTACTAGCGGGGGCGCAGGAGCAGTTCTTC CASSPDLLAGAQEQFF